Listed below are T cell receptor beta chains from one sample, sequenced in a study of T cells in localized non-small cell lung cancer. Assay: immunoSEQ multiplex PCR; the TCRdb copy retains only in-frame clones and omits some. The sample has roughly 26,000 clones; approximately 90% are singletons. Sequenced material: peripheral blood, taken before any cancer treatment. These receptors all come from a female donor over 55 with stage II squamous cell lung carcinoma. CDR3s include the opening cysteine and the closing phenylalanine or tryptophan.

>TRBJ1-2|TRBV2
CASSEGADYGYTF
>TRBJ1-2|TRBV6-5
CASSPSGVGGYTF
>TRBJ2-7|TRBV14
CASSPLGASYEQYF
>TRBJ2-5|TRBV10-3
CAISRGTETQYF
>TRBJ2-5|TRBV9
CASSPGDPGRETQYF
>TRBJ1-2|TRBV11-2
CATRRGAIYGYTF
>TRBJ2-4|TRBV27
CASRESGGGIQYF
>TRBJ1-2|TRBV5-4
CASSLGGRDRDYGYTF
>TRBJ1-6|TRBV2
CASMRDRGTSYNSPLHF
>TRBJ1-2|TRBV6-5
CASSSTDSYGYTF
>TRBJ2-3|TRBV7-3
CASFRGGSTDTQYF
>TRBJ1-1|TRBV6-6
CASRLENTEAFF
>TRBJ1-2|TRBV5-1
CASGGDGTNYGYTF
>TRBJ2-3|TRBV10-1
CASSHLRDTQYF
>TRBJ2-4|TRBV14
CASSQDYAGRNIQYF
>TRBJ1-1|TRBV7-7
CASSLQLNTEAFF
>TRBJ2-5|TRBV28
CASSLGTGRRETQYF
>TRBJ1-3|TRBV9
CASRTGTGPGNTIYF
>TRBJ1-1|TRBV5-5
CASSSPLTGNTEAFF
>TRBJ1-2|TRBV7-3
CASSPAGEMGGYTF
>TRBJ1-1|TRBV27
CASSLQGRNTEAFF
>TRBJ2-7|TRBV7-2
CASSFSGGSPYEQYF
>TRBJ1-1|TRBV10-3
CAISPTESNTEAFF
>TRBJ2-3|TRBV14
CASMAGGGTDTQYF
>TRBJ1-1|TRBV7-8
CASSLWGIGQGTEAFF
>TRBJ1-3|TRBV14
CASSQKNTIYF
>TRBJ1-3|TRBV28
CASSLFRQTSGNTIYF
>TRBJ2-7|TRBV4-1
CASSSPGARDEQYF
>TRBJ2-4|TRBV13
CASSLRLLLAKNIQYF
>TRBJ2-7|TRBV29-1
CSVRHFHSYEQYF
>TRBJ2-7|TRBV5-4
CASSPGARGKYEQYF
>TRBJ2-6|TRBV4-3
CASSQDVPSGANVLTF
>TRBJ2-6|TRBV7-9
CASSLALTSGGSGANVLTF
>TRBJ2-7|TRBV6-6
CASSSFRGTSSYEQYF
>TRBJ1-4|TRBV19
CASSLGGNNEKLFF
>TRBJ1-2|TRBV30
CAWSHPEGGLWGYTF
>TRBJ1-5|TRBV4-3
CASSQGTYQPQHF